This TCR beta chain is drawn from a study of OX40 agonist ivuxolimab in advanced cancers. The method was immunoSEQ multiplex PCR; TCRdb's version includes in-frame clones alone and lacks a portion of them. Here the sample spans about 83,000 clones, about four fifths being singletons. This CDR3 region has 13 residues. CDR1 and CDR2 (germline): MGHDK, SYGVNS. Deletions cut 4 bases from V and 3 bases from J, with 6 bases between. The starting material was CD4+ or CD8+ T cells sorted from blood, obtained in a trial of the OX40 agonist ivuxolimab. This sequence originates from an adult with an advanced solid tumor such as melanoma, head and neck, liver or kidney cancer. The chain is built from TRBV25-1 and TRBJ2-2, with a tentative D call TRBD1 (5 bases). The CDR3 nucleotides read TGTGCCAGCAGTGCAGGGTACACCGGGGAGCTGTTTTTT. Protein: CASSAGYTGELFF. Using reference TRBV25-1 and TRBJ2-2 for the parts outside the CDR3, the full variable domain is EADIYQTPRYLVIGTGKKITLECSQTMGHDKMYWYQQDPGMELHLIHYSYGVNSTEKGDLSSESTVSRIRTEHFPLTLESARPSHTSQYLCASSAGYTGELFFGEGSRLTVL.